The rows below give T cell receptor beta chains drawn from one sample of a study of human T cells and chemical hapten exposure. MiXCR, run by TCRdb on the RACE reads, gives a single entry per CDR3 protein. The sample includes fewer than 200,000 distinct CDR3 sequences, around 24% of them seen just once. Specimen: whole blood, collected in connection with sensitization to the hapten diphenylcyclopropenone (DPC). The origin of the receptors is a woman aged 50 to 60 with alopecia areata. Some clones in this sample may be carry-over from other donors' samples. Both conserved end residues are part of each CDR3. Each record gives: D gene, clone size, J gene, V gene, CDR3 DNA, CDR3 protein. The D gene is left open where the match is weak. Expanded clones are given a class, and other clones once, few, many or no size at all.

d_gene: NA
abundance: few
j_gene: TRBJ1-2
v_gene: TRBV5-5
CDR3nt: TGTGCCAGCAGCGCTCGACAGTTAGCTAACTATGGCTACACCTTC
CDR3aa: CASSARQLANYGYTF

d_gene: NA
abundance: NA
j_gene: TRBJ2-7
v_gene: TRBV2
CDR3nt: TGTGCCAGCAACCGGGACACAGATGGAGAGCAGTACTTC
CDR3aa: CASNRDTDGEQYF

d_gene: NA
abundance: few
j_gene: TRBJ2-7
v_gene: TRBV20-1
CDR3nt: TGCAGTGCCCAGTCGCTAGCGTCGGGCTACGAGCAGTACTTC
CDR3aa: CSAQSLASGYEQYF

d_gene: TRBD2
abundance: NA
j_gene: TRBJ2-2
v_gene: TRBV11-2
CDR3nt: TGTGCCAGCAGCCTAATAGCGGGAGGGAACACCGGGGAGCTGTTTTTT
CDR3aa: CASSLIAGGNTGELFF

d_gene: NA
abundance: many
j_gene: TRBJ2-2
v_gene: TRBV7-2
CDR3nt: TGTGCCAGCAGCTTAAATCTGGGCGGGGAGCTGTTTTTT
CDR3aa: CASSLNLGGELFF

d_gene: NA
abundance: few
j_gene: TRBJ1-1
v_gene: TRBV29-1
CDR3nt: TGCAGCGTTGAAGAATATGCGGCCACTGAAGCTTTCTTT
CDR3aa: CSVEEYAATEAFF

d_gene: NA
abundance: NA
j_gene: TRBJ1-2
v_gene: TRBV29-1
CDR3nt: TGCAGCGTCCATAAATCGGGTCACTATGGCTACACCTTC
CDR3aa: CSVHKSGHYGYTF

d_gene: NA
abundance: NA
j_gene: TRBJ2-3
v_gene: TRBV15
CDR3nt: TGTGCCACCAGCAGAGGTGCCTTAACGCAGTATTTT
CDR3aa: CATSRGALTQYF

d_gene: TRBD2
abundance: few
j_gene: TRBJ2-7
v_gene: TRBV5-1
CDR3nt: TGCGCCAGCAGCCCTGGACTAGTGGCGGGCTCCTACGAGCAGTACTTC
CDR3aa: CASSPGLVAGSYEQYF

d_gene: NA
abundance: NA
j_gene: TRBJ2-1
v_gene: TRBV5-1
CDR3nt: TGCGCCAGCAGCTTGGAAGGGCTGATCCTCTACAATGAGCAGTTCTTC
CDR3aa: CASSLEGLILYNEQFF

d_gene: NA
abundance: NA
j_gene: TRBJ1-5
v_gene: TRBV28
CDR3nt: TGTGCCAGCAGCCAAAGTGATCGGGGACGGGATCAGCCCCAGCATTTT
CDR3aa: CASSQSDRGRDQPQHF

d_gene: TRBD2
abundance: NA
j_gene: TRBJ2-1
v_gene: TRBV4-1
CDR3nt: TGCGCCAGCAGCCCACTAGCGGGAAGTCGGAATGAGCAGTTCTTC
CDR3aa: CASSPLAGSRNEQFF

d_gene: TRBD1
abundance: NA
j_gene: TRBJ1-1
v_gene: TRBV6-1
CDR3nt: TGTGCCAGCAGTGAAGCGCTTCTTGGGACAGGGGGCTGGAGGAACACTGAAGCTTTCTTT
CDR3aa: CASSEALLGTGGWRNTEAFF

d_gene: TRBD2
abundance: NA
j_gene: TRBJ2-7
v_gene: TRBV11-1
CDR3nt: TGTGCCAGCGGCCCCCCGGGGAGGGTCTACGAGCAGTACTTC
CDR3aa: CASGPPGRVYEQYF

d_gene: NA
abundance: NA
j_gene: TRBJ1-5
v_gene: TRBV18
CDR3nt: TGTGCCAGCTCACCGGGGAGTTTTAATCAGCCCCAGCATTTT
CDR3aa: CASSPGSFNQPQHF

d_gene: NA
abundance: NA
j_gene: TRBJ1-2
v_gene: TRBV10-3
CDR3nt: TGTGCCATCAGTGACAATAGGGCGGGTGGCTACACCTTC
CDR3aa: CAISDNRAGGYTF

d_gene: NA
abundance: few
j_gene: TRBJ1-2
v_gene: TRBV5-1
CDR3nt: TGCGCCAGCAGCTTGGGATTCTATGGCTACACCTTC
CDR3aa: CASSLGFYGYTF

d_gene: TRBD2
abundance: few
j_gene: TRBJ2-5
v_gene: TRBV29-1
CDR3nt: TGCAGCGTTGAGGAACTAGCGGGATGGGAAGAGACCCAGTACTTC
CDR3aa: CSVEELAGWEETQYF

d_gene: NA
abundance: few
j_gene: TRBJ1-5
v_gene: TRBV12-3/TRBV12-4
CDR3nt: TGTGCCAGCAGCCTGGCAGCTGATAGCAATCAGCCCCAGCATTTT
CDR3aa: CASSLAADSNQPQHF

d_gene: TRBD1
abundance: few
j_gene: TRBJ2-7
v_gene: TRBV12-3/TRBV12-4
CDR3nt: TGTGCCAGCAGTCGGACAGGGCTCTCCTACGAGCAGTACTTC
CDR3aa: CASSRTGLSYEQYF

d_gene: NA
abundance: few
j_gene: TRBJ1-1
v_gene: TRBV29-1
CDR3nt: TGCAGCGTTGGTCACAACCTCAGGGAGGACACTGAAGCTTTCTTT
CDR3aa: CSVGHNLREDTEAFF

d_gene: NA
abundance: many
j_gene: TRBJ2-1
v_gene: TRBV6-1
CDR3nt: TGTGCCAGCAGTGCCCGGACTCGAAGCTCCTACAATGAGCAGTTCTTC
CDR3aa: CASSARTRSSYNEQFF

d_gene: TRBD2
abundance: NA
j_gene: TRBJ2-2
v_gene: TRBV7-9
CDR3nt: TGTGCCAGCAGCTCGGACGGGACTAGCGGCACCGGGGAGCTGTTTTTT
CDR3aa: CASSSDGTSGTGELFF

d_gene: NA
abundance: NA
j_gene: TRBJ2-1
v_gene: TRBV29-1
CDR3nt: TGCAGCGTTTTCCAGGGGAATGAGCAGTTCTTC
CDR3aa: CSVFQGNEQFF

d_gene: TRBD1
abundance: NA
j_gene: TRBJ1-2
v_gene: TRBV29-1
CDR3nt: TGCAGCGTTGAGAGACAGGGTGCGCGGGGCTACACCTTC
CDR3aa: CSVERQGARGYTF

d_gene: NA
abundance: many
j_gene: TRBJ2-5
v_gene: TRBV6-2/TRBV6-3
CDR3nt: TGTGCCAGCAGCCACCAAGAGACCCAGTACTTC
CDR3aa: CASSHQETQYF

d_gene: NA
abundance: NA
j_gene: TRBJ2-3
v_gene: TRBV7-3
CDR3nt: TGTGCCAGCAGCCCCAACAGGGTTACTGGAGATACGCAGTATTTT
CDR3aa: CASSPNRVTGDTQYF

d_gene: NA
abundance: NA
j_gene: TRBJ2-1
v_gene: TRBV3-1
CDR3nt: TGTGCCAGCAGCCATATGACAGTGCAGAAGGATGAGCAGTTCTTC
CDR3aa: CASSHMTVQKDEQFF

d_gene: TRBD2
abundance: NA
j_gene: TRBJ2-5
v_gene: TRBV5-1
CDR3nt: TGCGCCAGCAGCGAGGGACTAGCGGTCCAAGAGACCCAGTACTTC
CDR3aa: CASSEGLAVQETQYF

d_gene: NA
abundance: few
j_gene: TRBJ1-1
v_gene: TRBV2
CDR3nt: TGTGCCAGCAGCCTGCTTGGAGGGGAGAACACTGAAGCTTTCTTT
CDR3aa: CASSLLGGENTEAFF

d_gene: NA
abundance: few
j_gene: TRBJ2-5
v_gene: TRBV11-2
CDR3nt: TGTGCCAGCAGCTCCAGGACCGGGCGGTTAGAGACCCAGTACTTC
CDR3aa: CASSSRTGRLETQYF

d_gene: TRBD1
abundance: NA
j_gene: TRBJ2-1
v_gene: TRBV5-1
CDR3nt: TGCGCCAGCAGCTTCGCCCCTGACAGGGTTACGCAAGCGCAGTTCTTC
CDR3aa: CASSFAPDRVTQAQFF

d_gene: NA
abundance: few
j_gene: TRBJ2-5
v_gene: TRBV29-1
CDR3nt: TGCAGCGTTGCCCTTGTGGAGACCCAGTACTTC
CDR3aa: CSVALVETQYF

d_gene: TRBD1
abundance: NA
j_gene: TRBJ2-7
v_gene: TRBV15
CDR3nt: TGTGCCACCAGCAGAGATCAGGCAGGGGGCTATTACTTC
CDR3aa: CATSRDQAGGYYF

d_gene: TRBD1
abundance: many
j_gene: TRBJ1-4
v_gene: TRBV4-2
CDR3nt: TGTGCCAGCAGCCAAGTGGCGGGACAGGTTAATGAAAAACTGTTTTTT
CDR3aa: CASSQVAGQVNEKLFF

d_gene: TRBD1
abundance: few
j_gene: TRBJ1-2
v_gene: TRBV29-1
CDR3nt: TGCAGCGCCAACCGGGACAGGGGACCCTATGGCTACACCTTC
CDR3aa: CSANRDRGPYGYTF

d_gene: NA
abundance: NA
j_gene: TRBJ2-5
v_gene: TRBV7-9
CDR3nt: TGTGCCAGCAGCTTACGCGGAGCGGAAACCCAGTACTTC
CDR3aa: CASSLRGAETQYF

d_gene: NA
abundance: NA
j_gene: TRBJ1-1
v_gene: TRBV27
CDR3nt: TGTGCCAGCGGGTTCAGTGACATGAACACTGAAGCTTTCTTT
CDR3aa: CASGFSDMNTEAFF

d_gene: TRBD2
abundance: few
j_gene: TRBJ2-2
v_gene: TRBV6-1
CDR3nt: TGTGCCAGCAGAACCATTCCGGGACTAGCGGGAGGAACCTTAAACACCGGGGAGCTGTTTTTT
CDR3aa: CASRTIPGLAGGTLNTGELFF

d_gene: TRBD2
abundance: NA
j_gene: TRBJ2-1
v_gene: TRBV27
CDR3nt: TGTGCCAGCAGTTTCCAGCGGGAGGTTCATGAGCAGTTCTTC
CDR3aa: CASSFQREVHEQFF

d_gene: TRBD1
abundance: NA
j_gene: TRBJ2-1
v_gene: TRBV6-5
CDR3nt: TGTGCCACATCGATCCGGGGACAGGGCACCTACAATGAGCAGTTCTTC
CDR3aa: CATSIRGQGTYNEQFF

d_gene: TRBD1
abundance: NA
j_gene: TRBJ1-1
v_gene: TRBV7-3
CDR3nt: TGTGCCAGCAGCCCAACGACAGGGGTGTATACTGAAGCTTTCTTT
CDR3aa: CASSPTTGVYTEAFF

d_gene: NA
abundance: NA
j_gene: TRBJ2-7
v_gene: TRBV25-1
CDR3nt: TGTGCCAGCAGCGGAACCCAGAGGGGTGGTAGCGACGAGCAGTACTTC
CDR3aa: CASSGTQRGGSDEQYF

d_gene: TRBD1
abundance: NA
j_gene: TRBJ1-1
v_gene: TRBV29-1
CDR3nt: TGCAGCGTTGACCGGACAGGGTTTGAAGCTTTCTTT
CDR3aa: CSVDRTGFEAFF

d_gene: TRBD1
abundance: many
j_gene: TRBJ2-7
v_gene: TRBV19
CDR3nt: TGTGCCAGTAGTACCGGGACAGAATCCTACGAGCAGTACTTC
CDR3aa: CASSTGTESYEQYF

d_gene: NA
abundance: many
j_gene: TRBJ2-1
v_gene: TRBV10-3
CDR3nt: TGTGCCATCAGTGAGTTGGATTGGCGGCCCGACAATGAGCAGTTCTTC
CDR3aa: CAISELDWRPDNEQFF

d_gene: TRBD2
abundance: NA
j_gene: TRBJ2-7
v_gene: TRBV11-2
CDR3nt: TGTGCCAGCAGCTCCGGGACTAGACCTTTGAGCTCCTACGAGCAGTACTTC
CDR3aa: CASSSGTRPLSSYEQYF

d_gene: TRBD1
abundance: NA
j_gene: TRBJ2-7
v_gene: TRBV6-4
CDR3nt: TGTGCCAGCAAGTTGGAGGGTCTGGGACAGGGTTTGATTTTGGGTAACGAGCAGTACTTC
CDR3aa: CASKLEGLGQGLILGNEQYF

d_gene: NA
abundance: few
j_gene: TRBJ2-7
v_gene: TRBV19
CDR3nt: TGTGCCAGTAGTACGAGCGGTAACTCCTACGAGCAGTACTTC
CDR3aa: CASSTSGNSYEQYF

d_gene: TRBD1
abundance: few
j_gene: TRBJ2-2
v_gene: TRBV29-1
CDR3nt: TGCAGCGTGGGGACAGGGGCGAACACCGGGGAGCTGTTTTTT
CDR3aa: CSVGTGANTGELFF

d_gene: TRBD2
abundance: NA
j_gene: TRBJ2-2
v_gene: TRBV5-1
CDR3nt: TGCGCCAGCAGCCCGCTGACTAGCGGGACGACCGGGGAGCTGTTTTTT
CDR3aa: CASSPLTSGTTGELFF

d_gene: TRBD1
abundance: many
j_gene: TRBJ2-7
v_gene: TRBV6-1
CDR3nt: TGTGCCAGCAGTCTACGGACAGGGGGATACGAGCAGTACTTC
CDR3aa: CASSLRTGGYEQYF

d_gene: TRBD2
abundance: few
j_gene: TRBJ2-1
v_gene: TRBV5-5
CDR3nt: TGTGCCAGCAGCAGCACCCTAGCGGGAGTCGTCATTGAGCAGTTCTTC
CDR3aa: CASSSTLAGVVIEQFF

d_gene: NA
abundance: NA
j_gene: TRBJ1-1
v_gene: TRBV29-1
CDR3nt: TGCAGCGTTGGGACTTTGAACACTGAAGCTTTCTTT
CDR3aa: CSVGTLNTEAFF

d_gene: TRBD2
abundance: NA
j_gene: TRBJ2-7
v_gene: TRBV10-3
CDR3nt: TGTGCCATCAGTGAGCCCTCCGCCGGGACTAGCTCATCCGAGCAGTACTTC
CDR3aa: CAISEPSAGTSSSEQYF

d_gene: NA
abundance: NA
j_gene: TRBJ1-1
v_gene: TRBV11-2
CDR3nt: TGTGCCAGCAGGGCAAACACTGAAGCTTTCTTT
CDR3aa: CASRANTEAFF

d_gene: TRBD2
abundance: NA
j_gene: TRBJ2-3
v_gene: TRBV5-1
CDR3nt: TGCGCCAGCCGAAGCGGGAGTATGGGCACAGATACGCAGTATTTT
CDR3aa: CASRSGSMGTDTQYF

d_gene: TRBD1
abundance: NA
j_gene: TRBJ2-7
v_gene: TRBV10-3
CDR3nt: TGTGCCATCAGTGACCTGACAGGGGTCGAGCAGTACTTC
CDR3aa: CAISDLTGVEQYF